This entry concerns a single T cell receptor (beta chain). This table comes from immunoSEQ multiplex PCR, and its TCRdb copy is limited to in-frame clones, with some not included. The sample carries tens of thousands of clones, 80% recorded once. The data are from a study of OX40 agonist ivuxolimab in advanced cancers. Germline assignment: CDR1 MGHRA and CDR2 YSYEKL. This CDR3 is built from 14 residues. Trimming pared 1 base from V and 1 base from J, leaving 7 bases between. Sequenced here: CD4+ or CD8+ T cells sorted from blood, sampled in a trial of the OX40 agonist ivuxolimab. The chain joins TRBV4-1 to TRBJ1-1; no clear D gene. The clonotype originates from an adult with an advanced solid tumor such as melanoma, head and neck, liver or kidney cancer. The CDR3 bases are TGCGCCAGCAGCCAAGCAACAGAGAACACTGAAGCTTTCTTT. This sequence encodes CASSQATENTEAFF.